This T cell receptor beta chain was captured by sequencing in a study of shared clonotypes between healthy human individuals. The repertoire was sequenced with immunoSEQ multiplex PCR; TCRdb's copy has only in-frame clones and lacks some. This sample carries fewer than 3 million clones, around 92% of them seen once, and the ten largest clones take around 0.38%. The TCR comes from a man between 18 and 29 years old in good health. Some clones in this sample may be carry-over from other donors' samples. Sequencing was performed on naive CD4+ T cells from PBMCs. Subset defined: CD45RA+ positively selected.

Here the CDR3 reads CASSPDRSPSGRARWYNEQFF. CDR3 DNA sequence: TGTGCCAGCAGTCCGGATAGGTCCCCCAGCGGGAGGGCCCGGTGGTACAATGAGCAGTTCTTC. The chain has TRBV28 and TRBJ2-1; 10 bases agree with TRBD2. The CDR3 has 21 amino acids. CDR1 MDHEN and CDR2 SYDVKM come from the germline V gene. The J segment lost 4 bases and the V segment lost 5 bases, leaving 23 bases of the junction unmatched.